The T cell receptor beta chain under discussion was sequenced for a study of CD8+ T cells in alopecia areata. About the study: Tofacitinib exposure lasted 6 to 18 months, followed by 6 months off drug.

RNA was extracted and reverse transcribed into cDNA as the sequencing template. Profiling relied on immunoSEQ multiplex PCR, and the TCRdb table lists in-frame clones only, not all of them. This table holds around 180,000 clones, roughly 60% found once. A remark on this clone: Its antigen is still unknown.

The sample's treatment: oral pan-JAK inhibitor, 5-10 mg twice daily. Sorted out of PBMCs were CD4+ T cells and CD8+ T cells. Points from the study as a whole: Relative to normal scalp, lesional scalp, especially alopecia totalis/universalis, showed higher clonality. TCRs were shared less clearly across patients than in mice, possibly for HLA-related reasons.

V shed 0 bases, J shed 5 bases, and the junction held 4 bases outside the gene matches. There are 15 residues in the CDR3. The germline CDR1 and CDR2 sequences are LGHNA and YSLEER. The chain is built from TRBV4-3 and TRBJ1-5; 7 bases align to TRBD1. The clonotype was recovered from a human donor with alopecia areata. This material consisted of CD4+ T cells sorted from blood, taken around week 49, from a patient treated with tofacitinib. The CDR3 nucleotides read TGCGCCAGCAGCCAAGATGCAGGGGGGGATCAGCCCCAGCATTTT. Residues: CASSQDAGGDQPQHF.